The sequence of this T cell receptor (beta chain) was determined in a study of CD4 T cells in relation to SARS-CoV-2 and coronaviruses. About 10^5 naive or memory CD4+ cells were cultured with CEF peptides for approximately eleven days. TCRdb's table, derived via immunoSEQ multiplex PCR, lists solely in-frame clones and lacks some. The table includes about 36,000 clones, 77% detected once. Remarks on this clone: Its antigen is undetermined.

The specimen was memory CD4+ T cells from PBMCs, cultured in vitro. The sequence was obtained from an adult with COVID-19.

The CDR3 bases are TGTGCCAGCAGCTTGGGACAGGGTCTCTCCTACAATGAGCAGTTCTTC. Its translation is CASSLGQGLSYNEQFF. The chain combines TRBV5-5 with TRBJ2-1; TRBD1 matches at 7 bases. The V gene end was trimmed by 0 bases and the J gene end by 0 bases; junction bases not matched to a gene: 3. The V gene's germline CDR1 is SGHKS and CDR2 YYEKEE (reference sequence). The CDR3 is 16 amino acids. The variable domain in full, completed from reference TRBV5-5 and TRBJ2-1, reads DAGVTQSPTHLIKTRGQQVTLRCSPISGHKSVSWYQQVLGQGPQFIFQYYEKEERGRGNFPDRFSARQFPNYSSELNVNALLLGDSALYLCASSLGQGLSYNEQFFGPGTRLTVL.